This T cell receptor (beta chain) is drawn from a study of cytomegalovirus exposure and HLA in healthy donors. Study-level information: The approximately 600 first-cohort repertoires shared a platform with the roughly 120 validation repertoires, as reported in a later analysis. General observations from the study: Subsequent analysis of the approximately 110 validation repertoires found a tendency for first-cohort TCR clusters to co-occur. Published work reported that the classifier diagnosed cytomegalovirus status with high specificity and sensitivity. Researchers catalogued about 150 TCR beta chains as cytomegalovirus-associated.

In the case of this clone: The target antigen is unknown.

Germline values: CDR1 SGHVS, CDR2 FNYEAQ. J lost 5 bases, V lost 5 bases, and 4 bases had no gene match. The CDR3 runs to 14 residues. This table comes from immunoSEQ multiplex PCR, and its TCRdb copy is limited to in-frame clones, with some not included. Counted here are some 130,000 clones, about 90% occurring once; the ten biggest clones make up less than 3%. The specimen was PBMCs. The chain carries TRBV7-6 and TRBJ2-3, with 10 bases matching TRBD2. This clonotype was obtained from a man aged 18 to 29 in good health and CMV-seronegative. Written as DNA, the CDR3 is TGTGCCAGCAGCCCCCGGACTAGCGGAGATACGCAGTATTTT. This codes for CASSPRTSGDTQYF.